Listed below are T cell receptor beta chains from one sample, sequenced in a study of T-cell reconstitution after alpha-beta-depleted transplantation in children. TCRdb fed the PCR reads into MiXCR, producing one record per CDR3 protein. This table has a few hundred thousand distinct CDR3 sequences, around 46% appearing once. Specimen: PBMCs, collected before TCRalphabeta/CD19-depleted stem cell transplant. These receptors were obtained from a girl aged 2-10 years with aplastic anemia, due to receive a stem cell transplant. Both conserved end residues are part of each CDR3. The order of the fields is V gene, J gene, D gene, CDR3 protein. A D gene is named only where the DNA matches it firmly.

>TRBV7-2|TRBJ2-7|TRBD2
CASSFQTSGGYQYF
>TRBV6-1|TRBJ2-7|NA
CASAGVSYEQYF
>TRBV28|TRBJ2-1|TRBD2
CASSPGTSVNEQFF
>TRBV5-1|TRBJ2-1|TRBD2
CASSHTSGGLYNEQFF
>TRBV11-2|TRBJ2-3|NA
CASRLAGVTDTQYF
>TRBV6-5|TRBJ2-2|TRBD2
CASSYFLTSPNTGELFF
>TRBV4-3|TRBJ2-2|NA
CASSQDLLSRAGELFF
>TRBV29-1|TRBJ2-7|TRBD1
CSISTGDSYEQYF
>TRBV5-5|TRBJ1-1|NA
CASSWTGQNTEAFF
>TRBV7-9|TRBJ1-1|NA
CASRDRKGGDTEAFF
>TRBV5-1|TRBJ1-4|TRBD1
CASSQQGDEKLFF
>TRBV20-1|TRBJ2-7|TRBD1
CSARDDAGRGYYEQYF
>TRBV4-1|TRBJ2-1|NA
CASSQVQGNEQFF
>TRBV7-3|TRBJ2-6|NA
CASSLYTVDRSGANVLTF
>TRBV29-1|TRBJ2-7|NA
CSVEHLNEQYF
>TRBV7-2|TRBJ2-2|NA
CASSFAVNTGELFF
>TRBV7-9|TRBJ2-3|TRBD1
CASILPRGQTDTQYF
>TRBV5-1|TRBJ2-6|NA
CASSLVGGPLSGANVLTF
>TRBV7-3|TRBJ2-1|NA
CASSLIRPATLSSYNEQFF
>TRBV20-1|TRBJ2-1|NA
CSAPNSGKQFF
>TRBV12-3/TRBV12-4|TRBJ2-3|NA
CASIYSTDTQYF
>TRBV6-1|TRBJ1-6|NA
CASSEARQYDSPLHF
>TRBV5-4|TRBJ2-3|TRBD1
CASSSRDSGSTDTQYF
>TRBV20-1|TRBJ1-1|NA
CSAPDQVQRTEAFF
>TRBV7-9|TRBJ2-3|NA
CASSLAWTETDTQYF
>TRBV6-1|TRBJ2-5|NA
CASSDWAQETQYF